A single sample gave rise to the 3 T cell receptor beta chains below, sequenced in a study of CD8+ T cells in alopecia areata. TCR sequencing used cDNA made by reverse transcription of extracted RNA. Sequenced by immunoSEQ multiplex PCR; TCRdb stores in-frame clones only, minus some. The data show 250,000 or so clones, with none appearing a single time. Cutaneous lymph node cells were pooled, and they were sorted using CD4, CD8alpha, NKG2D, NKG2ACE and other markers. The sample was CD4+ T cells sorted from a lymph node. These receptors were obtained from a C3H/HeJ mouse with alopecia areata. The strain is characterized by the MHC haplotype H2-k.

This clone was counted between two and nine times. Gene names denote mouse genes. The read ends 4 residues early relative to the CDR3; the germline J gene fills the gap. Other DNA sequences in this specimen translate into the identical CDR3. The chain has TRBV1 and TRBJ2-7; tentatively, D is TRBD2 (6 bases). Trimming removed 2 bases at V and 2 bases at J, with 7 bases between. There are 13 residues in the CDR3. The germline CDR1 and CDR2 sequences are NSQYPW and LRSPGD (reference sequence). The part of the CDR3 DNA that was read is TGCACCTGCAGTGCACGGGGGGCCTAT. Translating gives CTCSARGAY. The CDR3 in full is CTCSARGAYEQYF.

This clone occurred a few times. Gene names are mouse gene names. Coverage ceases 4 residues before the CDR3 finishes, and the germline J gene fills in the end. The chain combines TRBV13-3 with TRBJ2-5; D call uncertain. Germline lookup yields CDR1 NNHDY and CDR2 SYVADS. This CDR3 region has 14 residues. The V end lost 0 bases, the J end lost 0 bases, and 5 bases lay between the germline ends. CDR3 amino acids: CASSDGQNQDTQYF. CDR3 bases read: TGTGCCAGCAGTGATGGACAAAACCAAGAC.

There are a few counts of this clone. Germline and genes here are mouse. The CDR3 extends 4 residues past the end of the read, so its final part is completed from the germline J gene. Other DNA sequences in this sample translate to the same CDR3. V usage is TRBV5 and J usage is TRBJ2-1; maybe TRBD1 (5 bases). The CDR3 sequence is 13 residues long. Trimming left V 0 bases short and J 6 bases short, with 6 bases between. Germline CDR1 LGHNA, CDR2 YNLKQL (reference sequence). CDR3 DNA (partial): TGTGCCAGCAGCCAAGATAGGGGTGCT. Translating it yields CASSQDRGA. The CDR3 reads in full as CASSQDRGAEQFF.